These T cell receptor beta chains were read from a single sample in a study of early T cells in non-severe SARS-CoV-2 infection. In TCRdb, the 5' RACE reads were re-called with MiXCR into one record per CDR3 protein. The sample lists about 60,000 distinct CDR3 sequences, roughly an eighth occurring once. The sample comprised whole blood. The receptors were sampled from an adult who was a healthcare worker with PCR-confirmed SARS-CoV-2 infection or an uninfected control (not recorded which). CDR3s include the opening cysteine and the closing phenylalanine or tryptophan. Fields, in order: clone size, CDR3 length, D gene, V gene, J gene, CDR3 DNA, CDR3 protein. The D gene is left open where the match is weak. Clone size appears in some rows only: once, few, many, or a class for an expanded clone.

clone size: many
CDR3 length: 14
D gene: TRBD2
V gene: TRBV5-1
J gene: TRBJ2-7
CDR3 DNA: TGCGCCAGCAGGGGACTAGCGGGGACCTACGAGCAGTACTTC
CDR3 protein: CASRGLAGTYEQYF

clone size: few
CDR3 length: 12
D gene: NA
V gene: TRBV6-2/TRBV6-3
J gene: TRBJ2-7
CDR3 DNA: TGTGCCAGCAGCCGATCTACGACTGCGAAGTACTTC
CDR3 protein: CASSRSTTAKYF

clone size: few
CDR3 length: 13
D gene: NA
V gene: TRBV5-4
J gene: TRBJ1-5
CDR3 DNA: TGTGCCAGCGGGGTTGACGGGAGGAATACGCAGCATTTT
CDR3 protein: CASGVDGRNTQHF

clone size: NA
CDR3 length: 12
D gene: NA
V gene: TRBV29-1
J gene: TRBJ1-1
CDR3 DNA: TGCAGCGTTGACCGCAGGGGCACTGAAGCTTTCTTT
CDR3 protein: CSVDRRGTEAFF

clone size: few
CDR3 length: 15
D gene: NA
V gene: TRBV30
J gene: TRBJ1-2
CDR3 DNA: TGTGCCTGGAGTGACCCTCACCTCGGCAACTATGGCTACACCTTC
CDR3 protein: CAWSDPHLGNYGYTF

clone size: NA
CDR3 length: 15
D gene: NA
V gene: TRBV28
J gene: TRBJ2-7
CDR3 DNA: TGTGCCAGCAGCCGCGGGGACTCCAGCTCCTACGAGCAGTACTTC
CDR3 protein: CASSRGDSSSYEQYF

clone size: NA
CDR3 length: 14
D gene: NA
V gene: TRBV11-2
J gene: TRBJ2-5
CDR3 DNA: TGTGCCAGCAGCCCTCGGACGGCAGAAGAGACCCAGTACTTC
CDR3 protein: CASSPRTAEETQYF

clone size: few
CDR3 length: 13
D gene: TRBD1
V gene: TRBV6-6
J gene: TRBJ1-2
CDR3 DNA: TGTGCCAGCAGAGACAGGGCTAACTATGGCTACACCTTC
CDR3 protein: CASRDRANYGYTF

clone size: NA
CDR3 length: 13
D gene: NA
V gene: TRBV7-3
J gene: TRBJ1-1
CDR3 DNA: TGTGCCAGCAGCGCACACATGAACACTGAAGCTTTCTTT
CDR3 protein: CASSAHMNTEAFF

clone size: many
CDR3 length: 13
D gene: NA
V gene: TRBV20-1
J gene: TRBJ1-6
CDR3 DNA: TGCAGTGCTAGCTTAACAGGGAACTCACCCCTCCACTTT
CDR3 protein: CSASLTGNSPLHF

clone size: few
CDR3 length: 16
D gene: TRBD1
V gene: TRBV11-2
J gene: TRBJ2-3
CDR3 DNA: TGTGCCAGCAGCTCATTAGAGGGACAGGGGACAGATACGCAGTATTTT
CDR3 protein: CASSSLEGQGTDTQYF

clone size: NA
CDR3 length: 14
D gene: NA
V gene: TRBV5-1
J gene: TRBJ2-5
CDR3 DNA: TGCGCCAGCAGCGGAGGGGTGCAGGGGGAGACCCAGTACTTC
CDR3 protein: CASSGGVQGETQYF

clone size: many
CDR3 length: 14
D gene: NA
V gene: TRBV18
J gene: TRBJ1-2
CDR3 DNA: TGTGCCAGCTCACCAGACACGGACCGTGCTGGCTACACCTTC
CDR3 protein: CASSPDTDRAGYTF

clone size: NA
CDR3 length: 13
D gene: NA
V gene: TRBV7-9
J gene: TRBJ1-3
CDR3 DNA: TGTGCCAGCACCCCTCCCTCTGGAAACACCATATATTTT
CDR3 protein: CASTPPSGNTIYF

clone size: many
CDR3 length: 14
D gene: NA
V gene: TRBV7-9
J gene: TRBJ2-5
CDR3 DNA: TGTGCCAGCAGCATCCCGGGACCCCAAGAGACCCAGTACTTC
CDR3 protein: CASSIPGPQETQYF

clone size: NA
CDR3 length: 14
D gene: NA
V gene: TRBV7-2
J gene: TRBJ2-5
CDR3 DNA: TGTGCCAGCAGCTTAGATGGGGCTCAAGGGACCCAGTACTTC
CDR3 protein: CASSLDGAQGTQYF

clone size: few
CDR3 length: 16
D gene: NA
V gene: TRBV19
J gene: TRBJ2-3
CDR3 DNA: TGTGCCAGTAGTGTCTCTGGGGGGGCGAGCACAGATACGCAGTATTTT
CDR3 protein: CASSVSGGASTDTQYF

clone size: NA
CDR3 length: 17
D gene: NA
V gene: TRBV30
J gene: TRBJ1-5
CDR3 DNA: TGTGCCTGGAGTGTACGTTCCAACGGGATAGGCAATCAGCCCCAGCATTTT
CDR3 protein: CAWSVRSNGIGNQPQHF